This TCR beta chain originates from a study of Ad26.COV2.S vaccination and SARS-CoV-2 variants. Points from the study as a whole: Breadth measured for non-spike TCRs was similar across vaccine and placebo recipients. Vaccinees displayed broader spike-specific TCR repertoires than placebo recipients.

Germline V lookup: CDR1 MNHEY, CDR2 SMNVEV (reference sequence). The CDR3 totals 14 residues. The V segment lost 7 bases and the J segment 4 bases; nucleotides outside the gene matches: 7. The table came from immunoSEQ multiplex PCR; TCRdb's copy has only in-frame clones and leaves some out. The sample comprises about 680,000 clones, 89% of which are singletons, and around 1.4% rests with the top ten. A note on this clone: Its antigen remains unknown.

Treatment indicated: about 20 received Ad26.COV2.S at low or high dose, single or two shots; roughly five received placebo; per-sample allocation not given. Sampling was done on day 63 after the first vaccine or placebo injection. An Ad26 vector expressing Wuhan-strain SARS-CoV-2 spike served as the vaccine. The rearrangement uses TRBV27 and TRBJ1-2; 9 nucleotides match TRBD1. The specimen was peripheral blood, collected in a trial of Ad26.COV2.S vaccine versus placebo. This receptor was identified in a person aged 18-65 years who received the Ad26.COV2.S COVID-19 vaccine or a placebo. The CDR3 nucleotides are TGTGCCAGCACCCGGACAGGGGAGGCCTATGGCTACACCTTC. Translation gives CASTRTGEAYGYTF.